Each of the 8 T cell receptor beta chains below was sequenced from the same sample in a study of T cell responses to AZD1222 COVID-19 vaccine. Method: immunoSEQ multiplex PCR; TCRdb's copy keeps in-frame clones and lacks some. The sample consists of about 120,000 clones, roughly 87% of them appearing once. The sample in question was peripheral blood, obtained on day 0 of MenACWY control vaccination. The receptor set was obtained from an adult in good health.

The chain is built from TRBV12-3 or TRBV12-4 and TRBJ1-2; weak D call: TRBD1 (5 bases). V gave up 7 bases and J gave up 8 bases, with 14 bases separating them. The CDR3 covers 12 residues. CDR3 nucleotide sequence: TGTGCCAGCACCCGAGGGGCGGAGGGCTACACCTTC. This codes for CASTRGAEGYTF.

The table lists this clone with a count of one. This sequence joins TRBV5-1 and TRBJ1-5; D call uncertain. The CDR3 runs to 15 residues. The germline gives CDR1 SGHRS, CDR2 YFSETQ. V was trimmed by 1 base and J by 4 bases, leaving 12 bases between them. Here the CDR3 DNA reads TGCGCCAGCAGCTTGTCGGTGGGCACGAATCAGCCCCAGCATTTT. Translation: CASSLSVGTNQPQHF.

J is TRBJ2-5 and V is TRBV27, with 7 bases identical to TRBD2. The CDR3 spans 13 residues. The J segment lost 7 bases and the V segment lost 6 bases, leaving 8 bases of the junction unmatched. Germline V lookup: CDR1 MNHEY, CDR2 SMNVEV (reference sequence). The CDR3 sequence is CASSRTSVGTQYF. In nucleotides, the CDR3 is TGTGCCAGCAGCCGGACTAGTGTCGGGACCCAGTACTTC.

The chain employs TRBV27 and TRBJ1-5; no clear D gene. The CDR3 consists of 15 residues. V was clipped by 5 bases and J by 3 bases, with 14 bases between them. CDR1 MNHEY and CDR2 SMNVEV come from the germline V gene (reference sequence). The CDR3, as DNA: TGTGCCAGCAGTGTCGGTTCTAACCACAATCAGCCCCAGCATTTT. This encodes CASSVGSNHNQPQHF.

This clone turned up a few times. The chain couples TRBV28 to TRBJ2-2, with D perhaps being TRBD1 or TRBD2 (5 bases each). From germline, CDR1 is MDHEN and CDR2 SYDVKM. The V end lost 6 bases, the J end lost 3 bases, and 14 bases lay between the germline ends. CDR3 length: 15 residues. CDR3 nucleotide sequence: TGTGCCAGCAGGTCAGGGACCAGGGACACCGGGGAGCTGTTTTTT. Translated: CASRSGTRDTGELFF.

This chain connects TRBV2 to TRBJ1-1; a possible D gene is TRBD1 (5 bases). Between the trimmed V and J ends, which lost 4 bases and 2 bases, there was a span of 17 bases. The CDR3 is 16 amino acids. The germline gives CDR1 SNHLY, CDR2 FYNNEI. For the CDR3, the DNA is TGTGCCAGCAGTGCTCCGAGACAGATGGAAAACACTGAAGCTTTCTTT. Its translation is CASSAPRQMENTEAFF.

The V and J genes are TRBV7-9 and TRBJ1-2, with 8 bases fitting TRBD1. V gave up 1 base and J gave up 8 bases; unmatched junction bases: 9. CDR3 length equals 15 residues. The germline gives CDR1 SEHNR, CDR2 FQNEAQ (reference sequence). CDR3 DNA: TGTGCCAGCAGCTTAGTCGACAGGGGCAAGGACGGCTACACCTTC. It translates to CASSLVDRGKDGYTF.

The chain joins TRBV7-6 to TRBJ1-4; D remains unclear. This CDR3 contains 12 residues. The germline V gene has CDR1 SGHVS and CDR2 FNYEAQ. Trimming cost V 3 bases and J 2 bases, with 1 base left between them. CDR3 nucleotide sequence: TGTGCCAGCAGCTTCACTAATGAAAAACTGTTTTTT. This codes for CASSFTNEKLFF.